What follows are 27 T cell receptor beta chains derived from one specimen sequenced in a study of response to subunit inactivated influenza vaccine. Each CDR3 protein is one row after TCRdb ran MiXCR on the RT-PCR reads. The sample lists hundreds of thousands of distinct CDR3 sequences, about a sixth occurring once. The input for sequencing was PBMCs from blood, taken approximately 12 days after vaccination. The receptors derive from a man between 50 and 59 years old who received an inactivated influenza vaccine.

The chain is built from TRBV6-1 and TRBJ2-3, with TRBD1 identical over 8 bases. The CDR3 is 16 residues long. CDR1 is MNHNS, CDR2 SASEGT, per germline. The V segment lost 5 bases and the J segment 2 bases; nucleotides outside the gene matches: 9. This CDR3 is CASSRTRTGYTDTQYF. The CDR3 nucleotides read TGTGCCAGCAGTAGAACCAGGACAGGGTACACAGATACGCAGTATTTT.

The chain links TRBV7-9 to TRBJ2-4, with D possibly being TRBD2 (6 bases). Germline V lookup: CDR1 SEHNR, CDR2 FQNEAQ (reference sequence). Between the trimmed V and J ends, which lost 7 bases and 0 bases, there was a span of 13 bases. This CDR3 is 15 amino acids long. Here the CDR3 DNA reads TGTGCCAGCACCGGTTCGCGGGGAGCCAAAAACATTCAGTACTTC. Amino acids: CASTGSRGAKNIQYF.

The chain has TRBV10-3 and TRBJ2-1, with TRBD1 matching 7 bases. Trimming removed 4 bases from V and 2 bases from J; junction bases left unmatched: 5. CDR3 size: 15 residues. The germline V gene has CDR1 ENHRY and CDR2 SYGVKD. CDR3 protein: CAISVRTGTYNEQFF. The CDR3 coding sequence is TGTGCCATCAGTGTCAGGACAGGCACCTACAATGAGCAGTTCTTC.

This clonotype showed up many times. The chain couples TRBV10-3 to TRBJ2-7, with D perhaps being TRBD1 or TRBD2 (5 bases each). This CDR3 comprises 12 residues. Trimming cost V 10 bases and J 9 bases, with 19 bases left between them. Germline V lookup: CDR1 ENHRY, CDR2 SYGVKD. CDR3 in DNA: TGTGCCAGCATGGACATCGGGGCGTCGCAGTACTTC. Its translation is CASMDIGASQYF.

This clonotype appeared many times. The chain recombines TRBV12-3 or TRBV12-4 with TRBJ2-1; D possibly corresponds to TRBD1 (5 bases). CDR3 length: 14 amino acids. V was pared by 5 bases and J by 5 bases, with 13 bases between. The CDR3 here is CASSDSFSNNEQFF. The CDR3 coding sequence is TGTGCCAGCAGTGACAGTTTCAGCAACAATGAGCAGTTCTTC.

The gene calls are TRBV19 and TRBJ2-7; TRBD1 matches at 8 bases. The CDR3 covers 15 residues. Germline V gives CDR1 LNHDA, CDR2 SQIVND (reference sequence). J was trimmed by 4 bases and V by 5 bases; bases with no gene match: 10. The CDR3 DNA sequence: TGTGCCAGTAGTTCCCGGACAGGGATACGGTACGAGCAGTACTTC. Protein product: CASSSRTGIRYEQYF.

This clonotype was observed a few times. The chain recombines TRBV6-2 or TRBV6-3 with TRBJ1-1, with 12 bases identical to TRBD1. The CDR3 runs 19 residues. The V and J ends lost 7 bases and 3 bases, in that order; junction bases with no gene match: 18. Germline values: CDR1 MNHEY, CDR2 SVGEGT. This CDR3 reads CASTTDGGDRGRRDTEAFF. The CDR3 coding sequence is TGTGCCAGCACAACGGACGGGGGGGACAGGGGGCGCCGGGACACTGAAGCTTTCTTT.

This clonotype was found a few times. The chain combines TRBV5-5 with TRBJ2-1; 12 bases are shared with TRBD2. Germline trimming cut 4 bases from V and 3 bases from J; bases unmatched to any gene: 2. Germline V gives CDR1 SGHKS, CDR2 YYEKEE (reference sequence). The CDR3 spans 15 residues. CDR3: CASSATSGGYNEQFF. CDR3 DNA: TGTGCCAGCAGCGCGACTAGCGGGGGCTACAATGAGCAGTTCTTC.

The V call is TRBV28, the J call TRBJ2-2; D not resolved. Looked up from germline, CDR1 is MDHEN and CDR2 is SYDVKM. V dropped 4 bases and J dropped 5 bases, with 14 bases sitting between them. The CDR3 consists of 15 residues. The DNA of the CDR3 is TGTGCCAGCAGTTCTCACTGGCTGGATACCGGGGAGCTGTTTTTT. Amino acid sequence: CASSSHWLDTGELFF.

This clonotype was counted only a few times. The genes are TRBV9 and TRBJ2-1; D gene ambiguous. Per the germline V gene, CDR1 is SGDLS and CDR2 is YYNGEE. This CDR3 is 16 amino acids long. V lost 3 bases to trimming and J lost 0 bases, with 13 bases between them. The CDR3, as DNA: TGTGCCAGCAGCGCCCGGCAGTCTAGCTCCTACAATGAGCAGTTCTTC. This gives the protein CASSARQSSSYNEQFF.

The CDR3 DNA follows: TGTGCCAGCAGTTACCTACAGGGGAACTATGGCTACACCTTC. Translated: CASSYLQGNYGYTF. The V gene is TRBV6-5, the J gene TRBJ1-2, with TRBD1 matching 7 bases. Germline V gene data show CDR1 as MNHEY and CDR2 as SVGAGI. This CDR3 is built from 14 residues. V was pared by 2 bases and J by 2 bases, with 2 bases of the junction left unmatched.

This chain's CDR3 is CASSAPTSGRSTDTQYF. CDR3 nucleotides: TGTGCCAGCAGTGCCCCCACTAGCGGGAGAAGCACAGATACGCAGTATTTT. V is TRBV28 and J is TRBJ2-3; 11 nucleotides line up with TRBD2. The CDR3 extends over 17 amino acids. Trimming removed 5 bases from V and 0 bases from J; junction bases left unmatched: 7. Germline lookup yields CDR1 MDHEN and CDR2 SYDVKM.

CDR3 DNA: TGCAGTGCTGGACGGCAGGGTCGGGACTACGAGCAGTACTTC. It yields the protein CSAGRQGRDYEQYF. The rearrangement joins TRBV20-1 to TRBJ2-7, with D perhaps given as TRBD1 or TRBD2 (5 bases each). CDR3 length equals 14 residues. Trimming pared 5 bases from V and 3 bases from J, leaving 17 bases between. CDR1 and CDR2 from the germline V gene are DFQATT and SNEGSKA (reference sequence).

This clonotype appeared a few times. The chain joins TRBV20-1 to TRBJ1-5; D uncertain. The V gene lost 3 bases and the J gene lost 3 bases, with 9 bases spanning the gap. The CDR3 has 13 residues. From germline, CDR1 is DFQATT and CDR2 SNEGSKA (reference sequence). The CDR3 loop is CSASRGFNQPQHF. The CDR3 DNA reads as TGCAGTGCTAGCCGAGGTTTCAATCAGCCCCAGCATTTT.

This clonotype was counted many times. V usage is TRBV3-1 and J usage is TRBJ2-4, with TRBD2 matching 10 bases. Per the germline V gene, CDR1 is LGHDT and CDR2 is YNNKEL (reference sequence). The V segment lost 1 base and the J segment 4 bases; nucleotides outside the gene matches: 4. The CDR3 has 16 residues. The CDR3 region has the DNA TGTGCCAGCAGCCAAGGAACTAGCGGGGTGAAAAACATTCAGTACTTC. The encoded protein is CASSQGTSGVKNIQYF.

The chain combines TRBV12-3 or TRBV12-4 with TRBJ1-5, with TRBD1 matching over 12 bases. This CDR3 is 13 amino acids long. V trimming: 5 bases; J trimming: 13 bases; junction bases outside the gene matches: 6. The CDR3 loop reads CASSPGTGGTQHF. The DNA of the CDR3 is TGTGCCAGCAGTCCCGGGACAGGGGGCACTCAGCATTTT.

This clonotype was picked up a small number of times. The CDR3 DNA is TGCGCCAGCAGCCAAAGTACGGGGTCAGCTCGGGTCGCCAACGTCCTGACTTTC. It encodes CASSQSTGSARVANVLTF. The chain recombines TRBV4-1 with TRBJ2-6, with D perhaps matching TRBD2 (5 bases). Germline loops: CDR1 MGHRA, CDR2 YSYEKL. The V and J ends lost 2 bases and 7 bases respectively, with 21 bases between them. This CDR3 is built from 18 residues.

This clonotype has a handful of counts. The chain links TRBV29-1 to TRBJ2-7; D uncertain. The germline gives CDR1 SQVTM, CDR2 ANQGSEA. The CDR3 runs to 13 residues. V lost 3 bases and J lost 2, with 11 bases in between. CDR3 bases: TGCAGCGTTGAGGGCAGAGGAACCTACGAGCAGTACTTC. It specifies CSVEGRGTYEQYF.

This clonotype came up a few times. This sequence joins TRBV9 and TRBJ2-1; TRBD1 agrees at 8 bases. This CDR3 has 15 residues. The ends lost 2 bases at V and 3 bases at J; junction bases unmatched: 4. Germline V gene sequence: CDR1 SGDLS, CDR2 YYNGEE. CDR3 DNA: TGTGCCAGCAGCGTCGGGACAGGCTACTACAATGAGCAGTTCTTC. This sequence encodes CASSVGTGYYNEQFF.

This rearrangement joins TRBV20-1 to TRBJ2-7; TRBD2 aligns across 11 bases. The length of the CDR3 is 15 residues. The trim removed 0 bases at V and 7 bases at J, leaving 8 bases unmatched. Germline lookup yields CDR1 DFQATT and CDR2 SNEGSKA (reference sequence). The chain's CDR3 is CSARDKLAGVREQYF. CDR3 nucleotides: TGCAGTGCTAGAGACAAACTAGCGGGAGTTCGAGAGCAGTACTTC.

The chain employs TRBV6-2 or TRBV6-3 and TRBJ1-5; D not resolved. CDR1 is MNHEY, CDR2 SVGEGT, per germline. This CDR3 region has 13 residues. V was clipped by 6 bases and J by 7 bases, with 13 bases between them. CDR3 amino acids: CASRPTPLQPQHF. For the CDR3, the DNA is TGTGCCAGCAGACCGACTCCCCTCCAGCCCCAGCATTTT.

This clonotype was recorded a few times. The chain is built from TRBV24-1 and TRBJ2-3; 12 bases align to TRBD1. The CDR3 is 18 residues long. The V segment lost 5 bases and the J segment 4 bases; nucleotides outside the gene matches: 12. The germline V gene has CDR1 KGHDR and CDR2 SFDVKD. CDR3 sequence reads: CATSATPGQGAKADTQYF. The DNA of the CDR3 is TGTGCCACCAGTGCTACGCCGGGACAGGGGGCAAAGGCAGATACGCAGTATTTT.

This chain joins TRBV12-3 or TRBV12-4 and TRBJ2-3; 8 bases are a match to TRBD2. The CDR3 totals 15 residues. J was trimmed by 1 base and V by 5 bases; bases with no gene match: 5. CDR3 coding DNA: TGTGCCAGCAGTCCGAGCGGGAGCCGCACAGATACGCAGTATTTT. Protein sequence: CASSPSGSRTDTQYF.

Comment on this clonotype: The junction shows a germline mismatch at one end, possibly a read error. J is TRBJ2-5 and V is TRBV6-2 or TRBV6-3, with 7 nucleotides matching TRBD1. Germline CDR1 MNHEY, CDR2 SVGEGT. This CDR3 region has 15 residues. DNA of the CDR3: TGCGCCAGCAGTCATCCGGGACAGAGCCAAGAGACCCAGTACTTC. It codes for CASSHPGQSQETQYF.

The CDR3 coding sequence is TGTGCCAGCAGCCAAGATCCGACCGGGGGCAGCGGGGAGCTGTTTTTT. Translating gives CASSQDPTGGSGELFF. The V gene is TRBV4-2, the J gene TRBJ2-2; D possibly uses TRBD1 or TRBD2 (6 bases each). The length of the CDR3 is 16 residues. Trimming stripped 0 bases from V and 7 bases from J, with 15 bases between. CDR1 LGHNA and CDR2 YNFKEQ come from the germline V gene.

This clonotype was seen a few times. This sequence joins TRBV20-1 and TRBJ2-7; a possible D gene is TRBD1 (6 bases). CDR3 length: 15 residues. From germline, CDR1 is DFQATT and CDR2 SNEGSKA (reference sequence). V was cut by 0 bases and J by 5 bases, with 17 bases left in between. CDR3 sequence (DNA): TGCAGTGCTAGAGATGCCAGGGGCGCATACGACGAGCAGTACTTC. Its protein is CSARDARGAYDEQYF.

This clonotype was counted only a few times. CDR3 nucleotides: TGCGCCAGCAGCCAAATAGCGGGGGCCGGGGCCAACGTCCTGACTTTC. Protein: CASSQIAGAGANVLTF. The chain combines TRBV5-1 with TRBJ2-6, with 9 bases identical to TRBD2. J gave up 4 bases and V 4 bases, and 6 bases lay outside the gene matches. The CDR3 runs to 16 residues. Germline V gene sequence: CDR1 SGHRS, CDR2 YFSETQ.